The 29 T cell receptor beta chains presented below share a single source sample, sequenced in a study of T cell responses to AZD1222 COVID-19 vaccine. Profiled with immunoSEQ multiplex PCR; TCRdb holds only in-frame clones, not every one. The data contain 100,000 to 150,000 clones, more than 75% of them singletons. This sample comprised peripheral blood, obtained on day 0 of AZD1222 vaccination. The receptors shown here come from an adult in good health.

The genes are TRBV5-1 and TRBJ2-2; 14 bases fit TRBD2. The V segment lost 1 base and the J segment 0 bases; nucleotides outside the gene matches: 5. Germline V gene lookup returns CDR1 SGHRS and CDR2 YFSETQ. This CDR3 is 19 amino acids long. The DNA of the CDR3 is TGCGCCAGCAGCTTGACGGGACTAGCGGGGGCATCGAACACCGGGGAGCTGTTTTTT. The encoded protein is CASSLTGLAGASNTGELFF.

This chain uses TRBV5-1 with TRBJ1-3; the D is unclear. Germline V gene lookup returns CDR1 SGHRS and CDR2 YFSETQ. The CDR3 consists of 11 residues. The V and J ends lost 5 bases and 3 bases respectively, with 3 bases between them. CDR3 sequence reads: CASSFGNTIYF. CDR3 in DNA: TGCGCCAGCAGTTTTGGAAACACCATATATTTT.

The chain recombines TRBV29-1 with TRBJ2-7; D might be TRBD2 (5 bases). V gave up 4 bases and J gave up 1 base, with 5 bases separating them. This CDR3 has 11 residues. Germline V gene sequence: CDR1 SQVTM, CDR2 ANQGSEA. The CDR3 loop reads CSVGESYEQYF. CDR3 coding DNA: TGCAGCGTTGGGGAGTCCTACGAGCAGTACTTC.

This chain connects TRBV14 to TRBJ1-4, with D hard to call. The V end lost 1 base, the J end lost 5 bases, and 11 bases lay between the germline ends. The CDR3 consists of 15 residues. Germline V CDR1 and CDR2: SGHDN, FVKESK. The CDR3 sequence is CASSQVVGKNEKLFF. CDR3 DNA: TGTGCCAGCAGCCAAGTGGTCGGAAAAAATGAAAAACTGTTTTTT.

This clone occurred a few times. V gene TRBV19 combines with J gene TRBJ1-2, with 9 bases identical to TRBD1. The CDR3 runs 14 residues. With V trimmed by 9 bases and J by 7 bases, 12 bases remained unmatched. Germline CDR1 is LNHDA and CDR2 is SQIVND (reference sequence). CDR3 region: CASRMGQGFSGYTF. CDR3 nucleotides: TGTGCCAGCCGAATGGGACAGGGATTCAGTGGCTACACCTTC.

The rearrangement uses TRBV5-4 and TRBJ1-1, with 7 nucleotides matching TRBD1. The CDR3 runs 16 residues. The germline V gene encodes CDR1 SGHNT and CDR2 YYREEE (reference sequence). V trimming: 4 bases; J trimming: 4 bases; junction bases outside the gene matches: 13. CDR3 region: CASSPGGVRGGTEAFF. In DNA form, the CDR3 reads TGTGCCAGCAGCCCGGGTGGTGTCAGGGGGGGCACTGAAGCTTTCTTT.

CDR3 sequence: CASTLGAANNQPQHF. The CDR3, as DNA: TGTGCCAGCACCCTGGGGGCTGCTAACAATCAGCCCCAGCATTTT. J is TRBJ1-5 and V is TRBV28, with TRBD1 as a possible D gene (6 bases). Germline assignment: CDR1 MDHEN and CDR2 SYDVKM. The CDR3 has 15 amino acids. Trimming removed 7 bases from V and 3 bases from J, with 16 bases in between. Based on the CDR3 plus reference TRBV28 and TRBJ1-5, the full variable domain is DVKVTQSSRYLVKRTGEKVFLECVQDMDHENMFWYRQDPGLGLRLIYFSYDVKMKEKGDIPEGYSVSREKKERFSLILESASTNQTSMYLCASTLGAANNQPQHFGDGTRLSIL.

The CDR3 DNA reads as TGTGCCTGGAGTGTAGGGGATGAGCAGTTCTTC. Protein sequence: CAWSVGDEQFF. This chain joins TRBV30 and TRBJ2-1; weak D call: TRBD1 (5 bases). Germline loops: CDR1 GTSNPN, CDR2 SVGIG (reference sequence). V lost 0 bases to trimming and J lost 8 bases, with 5 bases between them. The CDR3 runs 11 residues.

V gene TRBV6-5 combines with J gene TRBJ2-5, with D hard to call. Germline-derived CDR1 and CDR2 are MNHEY and SVGAGI. The CDR3 sequence is 14 residues long. Trimming cost V 5 bases and J 5 bases, with 15 bases left between them. The CDR3 protein is CASSLHKPYETQYF. CDR3 DNA: TGTGCCAGCAGTCTTCATAAGCCTTATGAGACCCAGTACTTC.

V and J are TRBV4-3 and TRBJ2-5, with TRBD1 as a possible D gene (7 bases). CDR3 length equals 15 residues. Deletions cut 4 bases from V and 2 bases from J, with 14 bases between. Germline V gene sequence: CDR1 LGHNA, CDR2 YSLEER. The CDR3 sequence is CASSLRRGPQETQYF. In DNA, the CDR3 is TGCGCCAGCAGCCTCCGGAGGGGGCCTCAAGAGACCCAGTACTTC.

This chain links TRBV6-2 or TRBV6-3 with TRBJ1-1; 8 positions match TRBD1. From germline, CDR1 is MNHEY and CDR2 SVGEGT. V gave up 6 bases and J gave up 9 bases; unmatched junction bases: 12. The length of the CDR3 is 14 residues. CDR3 in amino acids: CASRYTGTGTKAFF. The CDR3 DNA reads TGTGCCAGCAGGTACACCGGGACAGGTACTAAAGCTTTCTTT.

The J gene is TRBJ2-7, the V gene TRBV3-1 (or the pseudogene TRBV3-2); a weak D match, TRBD1 (5 bases). The CDR3 consists of 15 residues. Trimming stripped 1 base from V and 5 bases from J, with 15 bases between. The germline CDR1 and CDR2 sequences are LGHDT and YNNKEL (reference sequence). The CDR3 region is CASSQVRGRVDEQYF. The CDR3 DNA follows: TGTGCCAGCAGCCAAGTAAGGGGCAGGGTAGACGAGCAGTACTTC.

The chain links TRBV2 to TRBJ1-2; 7 nucleotides line up with TRBD1. After removal of 7 bases from V and 6 bases from J, the junction contained 8 bases not matched to a gene. The length of the CDR3 is 13 residues. CDR1 and CDR2 from the germline V gene are SNHLY and FYNNEI. In DNA, the CDR3 is TGTGCCAGCACATCACAGGGGATTAATGGCTACACCTTC. This encodes CASTSQGINGYTF.

The V and J genes are TRBV19 and TRBJ1-5; the D gene is possibly TRBD1 (5 bases). V lost 4 bases to trimming and J lost 13 bases, with 17 bases between them. The germline gives CDR1 LNHDA, CDR2 SQIVND (reference sequence). This CDR3 spans 13 amino acids. The CDR3 loop is CASSTWDREKQHF. The DNA of the CDR3 is TGTGCCAGTAGTACTTGGGACCGAGAAAAGCAGCATTTT.

V usage is TRBV5-6 and J usage is TRBJ1-6; tentatively, D is TRBD1 (5 bases). This CDR3 has 18 residues. In germline, CDR1 is SGHDT, CDR2 YYEEEE. V lost 1 base and J lost 8, with 22 bases in between. As DNA, the CDR3 is TGTGCCAGCAGCTTGTTCCGGGGCGATACTGTTTTAGATTCACCCCTCCACTTT. It specifies CASSLFRGDTVLDSPLHF.

This clone came up a few times. The gene calls are TRBV4-3 and TRBJ2-2; D is possibly TRBD1 or TRBD2 (5 bases each). Germline lookup yields CDR1 LGHNA and CDR2 YSLEER. CDR3 length equals 14 residues. V was clipped by 3 bases and J by 3 bases, with 8 bases between them. This chain's CDR3 is CASSQGPHTGELFF. CDR3 DNA sequence: TGCGCCAGCAGCCAGGGACCACACACCGGGGAGCTGTTTTTT.

V is TRBV30 and J is TRBJ1-6, with TRBD1 matching over 11 bases. CDR3 length equals 14 residues. Trimming cost V 4 bases and J 10 bases; bases outside gene matches: 6. Germline CDR1 GTSNPN, CDR2 SVGIG (reference sequence). This CDR3 reads CAWMVDRGLSPLHF. The DNA for the CDR3 is TGTGCCTGGATGGTGGACAGGGGGCTATCACCCCTCCACTTT.

The chain employs TRBV6-2 or TRBV6-3 and TRBJ1-5; a weak D match, TRBD1 (6 bases). This CDR3 has 16 amino acids. Trimming removed 4 bases at V and 2 bases at J, with 15 bases between. CDR1 is MNHEY, CDR2 SVGEGT, per germline. The CDR3 loop reads CASSLHTGRRNQPQHF. Written as DNA, the CDR3 is TGTGCCAGCAGTTTACATACAGGGCGTCGCAATCAGCCCCAGCATTTT.

This chain connects TRBV7-2 to TRBJ2-7; 9 nucleotides line up with TRBD1. Germline V gene sequence: CDR1 SGHTA, CDR2 FQGNSA. This CDR3 has 15 residues. Trimming removed 3 bases from V and 6 bases from J; junction bases left unmatched: 9. The CDR3 is CASSFGGTGIGEQYF. Written as DNA, the CDR3 is TGTGCCAGCAGCTTCGGCGGGACAGGGATCGGCGAGCAGTACTTC.

This chain links TRBV27 with TRBJ2-3, with D hard to call. Germline values: CDR1 MNHEY, CDR2 SMNVEV (reference sequence). CDR3 size: 14 residues. Trimming left V 3 bases short and J 0 bases short, with 7 bases between. CDR3 sequence reads: CASSFLWSTDTQYF. CDR3 nucleotides: TGTGCCAGCAGTTTTCTTTGGAGCACAGATACGCAGTATTTT.

The chain has TRBV7-9 and TRBJ1-6, with 7 bases that match TRBD1. CDR3 length: 15 amino acids. Germline trimming cut 5 bases from V and 9 bases from J; bases unmatched to any gene: 10. The germline V gene encodes CDR1 SEHNR and CDR2 FQNEAQ (reference sequence). CDR3 in DNA: TGTGCCAGCAGCGCAGGCGACAGGGTCGGTTCACCCCTCCACTTT. It specifies CASSAGDRVGSPLHF.

This chain connects TRBV12-5 to TRBJ1-2; D gene ambiguous. The CDR3 is 13 residues long. The germline V and J ends were trimmed by 7 bases and 0 bases, with 9 bases remaining between them. The V gene's germline CDR1 is LGHNT and CDR2 FRNRAP. CDR3 DNA: TGTGCTAGTGCCTTACAGCCTAACTATGGCTACACCTTC. Its protein product is CASALQPNYGYTF.

The gene calls are TRBV5-4 and TRBJ2-7; D is unclear. The CDR3 spans 15 residues. Germline CDR1 and CDR2: SGHNT and YYREEE (reference sequence). Trimming shortened V by 1 base and J by 0 bases, and 11 bases separated the two germline ends. The CDR3 DNA sequence: TGTGCCAGCAGCTTGATGCCGGGCAGCTCCTACGAGCAGTACTTC. This gives the protein CASSLMPGSSYEQYF.

This chain joins TRBV9 and TRBJ2-5; maybe TRBD2 (7 bases). Trimming took 0 bases from V and 0 from J, leaving 12 bases between them. Looked up from germline, CDR1 is SGDLS and CDR2 is YYNGEE. The CDR3 contains 16 residues. The CDR3 spells CASSVAAGGHQETQYF. CDR3 in DNA: TGTGCCAGCAGCGTAGCTGCCGGGGGGCACCAAGAGACCCAGTACTTC.

This rearrangement joins TRBV5-6 to TRBJ1-5; no clear D. Trimming took 3 bases from V and 4 from J, leaving 11 bases between them. Germline V lookup: CDR1 SGHDT, CDR2 YYEEEE. The CDR3 is made up of 14 amino acids. The CDR3 nucleotides are TGTGCCAGCAGCTCCCGACGGATTAATCAGCCCCAGCATTTT. This codes for CASSSRRINQPQHF.

This clone was recorded only once. The chain has TRBV6-2 or TRBV6-3 and TRBJ1-4; D gene ambiguous. The germline CDR1 and CDR2 sequences are MNHEY and SVGEGT. This CDR3 has 18 amino acids. V was trimmed by 2 bases and J by 0 bases, leaving 16 bases between them. DNA of the CDR3: TGTGCCAGCAGTTACCCCACCGCTGGGAAAACAACTAATGAAAAACTGTTTTTT. Translation gives CASSYPTAGKTTNEKLFF.

The chain carries TRBV7-2 and TRBJ1-2; 10 bases fit TRBD1. The CDR3 has 14 residues. The germline V gene encodes CDR1 SGHTA and CDR2 FQGNSA. V was pared by 5 bases and J by 7 bases, with 7 bases of the junction left unmatched. Here the CDR3 DNA reads TGTGCCAGCAGCGCCGGGACAGGGGTTGGTGGCTACACCTTC. Translated, it gives CASSAGTGVGGYTF.

The rearrangement joins TRBV21-1 to TRBJ1-2. TRBV21-1 corresponds to a pseudogene. The CDR3 totals 13 residues. CDR3 DNA: TGTGCCAGCTTTCTTGGGCGGCACTGGGGCTACACCTTC. This sequence encodes CASFLGRHWGYTF.

The CDR3 DNA reads as TGTGCCAGCAGTGGGGACCGGGACTCCTACGAGCAGTACTTC. It encodes CASSGDRDSYEQYF. V gene TRBV28 combines with J gene TRBJ2-7; D may be TRBD1 or TRBD2 (5 bases each). The germline V gene encodes CDR1 MDHEN and CDR2 SYDVKM. This CDR3 is built from 14 residues. Trimming shortened V by 5 bases and J by 0 bases, and 11 bases separated the two germline ends. Full variable domain (outside the CDR3, taken from reference TRBV28 and TRBJ2-7): DVKVTQSSRYLVKRTGEKVFLECVQDMDHENMFWYRQDPGLGLRLIYFSYDVKMKEKGDIPEGYSVSREKKERFSLILESASTNQTSMYLCASSGDRDSYEQYFGPGTRLTVT.